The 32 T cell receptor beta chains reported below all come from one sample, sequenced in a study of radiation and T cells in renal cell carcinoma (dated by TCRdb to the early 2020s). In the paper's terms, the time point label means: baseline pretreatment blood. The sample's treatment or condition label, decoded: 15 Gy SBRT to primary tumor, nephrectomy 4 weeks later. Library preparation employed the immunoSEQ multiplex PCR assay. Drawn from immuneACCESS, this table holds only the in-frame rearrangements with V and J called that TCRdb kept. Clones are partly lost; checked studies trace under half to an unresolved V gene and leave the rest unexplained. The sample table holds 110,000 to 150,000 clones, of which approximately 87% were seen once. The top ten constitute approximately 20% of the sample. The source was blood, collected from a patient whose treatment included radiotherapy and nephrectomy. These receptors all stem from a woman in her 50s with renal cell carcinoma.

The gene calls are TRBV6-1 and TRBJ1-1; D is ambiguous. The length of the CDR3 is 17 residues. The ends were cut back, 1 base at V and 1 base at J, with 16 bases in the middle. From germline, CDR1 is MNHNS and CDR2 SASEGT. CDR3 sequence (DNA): TGTGCCAGCAGTGAAGAGGTCACCGATTTGGGGAACACTGAAGCTTTCTTT. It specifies CASSEEVTDLGNTEAFF.

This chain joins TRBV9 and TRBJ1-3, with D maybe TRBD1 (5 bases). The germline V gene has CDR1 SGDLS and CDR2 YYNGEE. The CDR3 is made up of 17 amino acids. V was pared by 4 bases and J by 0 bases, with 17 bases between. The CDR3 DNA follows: TGTGCCAGCAGCACCGGGTCAGGGCCGAGCTCTGGAAACACCATATATTTT. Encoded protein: CASSTGSGPSSGNTIYF.

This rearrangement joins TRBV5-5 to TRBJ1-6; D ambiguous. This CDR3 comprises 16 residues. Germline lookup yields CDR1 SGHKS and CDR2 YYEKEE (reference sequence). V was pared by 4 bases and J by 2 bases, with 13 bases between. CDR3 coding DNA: TGTGCCAGCAGCGATAACGGTCAGCCCTATAATTCACCCCTCCACTTT. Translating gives CASSDNGQPYNSPLHF. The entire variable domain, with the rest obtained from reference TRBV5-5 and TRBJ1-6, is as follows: DAGVTQSPTHLIKTRGQQVTLRCSPISGHKSVSWYQQVLGQGPQFIFQYYEKEERGRGNFPDRFSARQFPNYSSELNVNALLLGDSALYLCASSDNGQPYNSPLHFGNGTRLTVT.

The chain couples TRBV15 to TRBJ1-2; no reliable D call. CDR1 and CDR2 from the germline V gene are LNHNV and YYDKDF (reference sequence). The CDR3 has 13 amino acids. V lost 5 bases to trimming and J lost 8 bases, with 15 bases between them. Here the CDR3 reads CATSPRPHGGYTF. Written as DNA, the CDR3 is TGTGCCACCAGCCCCAGGCCCCACGGGGGCTACACCTTC.

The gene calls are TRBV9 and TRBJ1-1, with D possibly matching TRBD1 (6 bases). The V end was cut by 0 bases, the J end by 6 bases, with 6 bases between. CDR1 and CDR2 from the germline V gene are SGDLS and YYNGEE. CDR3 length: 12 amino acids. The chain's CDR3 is CASSVGTAEAFF. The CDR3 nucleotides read TGTGCCAGCAGCGTAGGGACAGCTGAAGCTTTCTTT.

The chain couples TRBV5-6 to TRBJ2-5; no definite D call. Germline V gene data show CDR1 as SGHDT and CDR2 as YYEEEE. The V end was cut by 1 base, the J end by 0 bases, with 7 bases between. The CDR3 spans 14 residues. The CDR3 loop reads CASSLRANQETQYF. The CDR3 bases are TGTGCCAGCAGCTTGCGGGCCAACCAAGAGACCCAGTACTTC.

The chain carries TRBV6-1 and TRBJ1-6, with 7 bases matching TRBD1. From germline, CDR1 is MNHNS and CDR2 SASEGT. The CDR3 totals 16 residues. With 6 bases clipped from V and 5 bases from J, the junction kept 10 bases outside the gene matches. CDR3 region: CASRETGAGDNSPLHF. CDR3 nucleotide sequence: TGTGCCAGCAGGGAAACAGGGGCAGGTGATAATTCACCCCTCCACTTT.

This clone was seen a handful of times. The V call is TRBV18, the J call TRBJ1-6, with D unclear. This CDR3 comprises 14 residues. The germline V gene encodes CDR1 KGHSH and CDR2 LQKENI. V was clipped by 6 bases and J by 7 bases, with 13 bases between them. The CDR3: CASSREQKNSPLHF. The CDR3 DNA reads TGTGCCAGCTCCAGAGAGCAGAAAAATTCACCCCTCCACTTT.

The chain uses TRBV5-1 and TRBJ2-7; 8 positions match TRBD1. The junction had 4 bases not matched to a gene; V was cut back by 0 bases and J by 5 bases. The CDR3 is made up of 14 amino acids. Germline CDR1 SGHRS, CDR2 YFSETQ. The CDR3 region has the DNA TGCGCCAGCAGCTTGGGGACAGGGACGAACGAGCAGTACTTC. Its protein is CASSLGTGTNEQYF.

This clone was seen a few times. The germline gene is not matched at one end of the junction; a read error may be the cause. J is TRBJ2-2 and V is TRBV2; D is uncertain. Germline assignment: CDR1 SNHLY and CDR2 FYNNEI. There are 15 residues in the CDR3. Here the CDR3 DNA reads TGTGCCAGCAGTCAAGCGCGCCCTCCTACCGGGGAGCTGTTTTTT. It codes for CASSQARPPTGELFF. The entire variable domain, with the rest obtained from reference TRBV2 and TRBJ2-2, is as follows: EPEVTQTPSHQVTQMGQEVILRCVPISNHLYFYWYRQILGQKVEFLVSFYNNEISEKSEIFDDQFSVERPDGSNFTLKIRSTKLEDSAMYFCASSQARPPTGELFFGEGSRLTVL.

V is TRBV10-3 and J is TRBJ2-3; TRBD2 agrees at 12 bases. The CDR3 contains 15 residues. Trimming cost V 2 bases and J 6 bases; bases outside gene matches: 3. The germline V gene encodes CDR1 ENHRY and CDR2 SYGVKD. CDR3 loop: CAISELAGGTDTQYF. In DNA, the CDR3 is TGTGCCATCAGTGAGCTAGCGGGAGGGACGGATACGCAGTATTTT.

The CDR3 spells CASSFEGGRETQYF. DNA for the CDR3: TGTGCCAGCAGCTTCGAGGGAGGGAGGGAGACCCAGTACTTC. The chain carries TRBV5-4 and TRBJ2-5; 7 bases fit TRBD2. This CDR3 contains 14 residues. V shed 2 bases, J shed 5 bases, and the junction held 6 bases outside the gene matches. Germline V gene sequence: CDR1 SGHNT, CDR2 YYREEE (reference sequence).

The CDR3 nucleotides read TGTGCCAGCAGCTCCTCGCGGCAGGGCAACGAGCAGTACTTC. It codes for CASSSSRQGNEQYF. The chain couples TRBV7-2 to TRBJ2-7; D perhaps matches TRBD1 (5 bases). Germline assignment: CDR1 SGHTA and CDR2 FQGNSA. The V end was cut by 4 bases, the J end by 5 bases, with 15 bases between. The CDR3 length is 14 residues. The whole variable domain, remainder taken from reference TRBV7-2 and TRBJ2-7, is GAGVSQSPSNKVTEKGKDVELRCDPISGHTALYWYRQSLGQGLEFLIYFQGNSAPDKSGLPSDRFSAERTGGSVSTLTIQRTQQEDSAVYLCASSSSRQGNEQYFGPGTRLTVT.

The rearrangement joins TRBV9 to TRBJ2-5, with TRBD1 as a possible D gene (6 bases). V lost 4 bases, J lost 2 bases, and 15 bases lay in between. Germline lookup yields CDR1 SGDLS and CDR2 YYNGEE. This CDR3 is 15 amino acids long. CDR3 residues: CASSPRQDAQETQYF. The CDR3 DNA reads TGTGCCAGCAGCCCCAGACAGGATGCACAAGAGACCCAGTACTTC.

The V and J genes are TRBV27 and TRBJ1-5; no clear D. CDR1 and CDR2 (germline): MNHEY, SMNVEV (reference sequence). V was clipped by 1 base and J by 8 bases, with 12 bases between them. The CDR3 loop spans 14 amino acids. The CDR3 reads CASSLLSSGEPQHF. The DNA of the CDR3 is TGTGCCAGCAGTTTATTGTCTAGTGGGGAGCCCCAGCATTTT.

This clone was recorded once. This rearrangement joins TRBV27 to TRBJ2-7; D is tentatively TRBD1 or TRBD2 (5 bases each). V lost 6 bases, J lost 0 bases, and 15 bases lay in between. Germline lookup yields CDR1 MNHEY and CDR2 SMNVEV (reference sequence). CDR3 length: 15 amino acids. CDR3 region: CASRTPGRNSYEQYF. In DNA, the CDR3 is TGTGCCAGCAGAACCCCGGGGCGGAACTCCTACGAGCAGTACTTC.

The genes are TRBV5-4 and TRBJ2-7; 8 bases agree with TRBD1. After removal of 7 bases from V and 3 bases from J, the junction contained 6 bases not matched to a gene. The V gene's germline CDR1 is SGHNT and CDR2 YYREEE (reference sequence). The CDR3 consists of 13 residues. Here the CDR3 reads CASSGQGGYEQYF. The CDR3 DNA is TGTGCCAGCTCTGGACAGGGTGGCTACGAGCAGTACTTC. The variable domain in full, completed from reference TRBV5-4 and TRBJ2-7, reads ETGVTQSPTHLIKTRGQQVTLRCSSQSGHNTVSWYQQALGQGPQFIFQYYREEENGRGNFPPRFSGLQFPNYSSELNVNALELDDSALYLCASSGQGGYEQYFGPGTRLTVT.

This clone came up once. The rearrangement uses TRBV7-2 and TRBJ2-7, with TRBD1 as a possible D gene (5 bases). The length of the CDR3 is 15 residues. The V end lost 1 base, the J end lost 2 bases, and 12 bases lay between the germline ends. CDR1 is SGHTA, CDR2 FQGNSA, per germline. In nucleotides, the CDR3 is TGTGCCAGCAGCTTAGGATTGGACAACCCCTACGAGCAGTACTTC. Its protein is CASSLGLDNPYEQYF.

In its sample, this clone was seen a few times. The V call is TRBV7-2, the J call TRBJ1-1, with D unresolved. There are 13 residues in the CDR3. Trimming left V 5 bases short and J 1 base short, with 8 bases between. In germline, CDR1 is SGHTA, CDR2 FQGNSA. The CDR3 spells CASSLNRNTEAFF. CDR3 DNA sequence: TGTGCCAGCAGCCTAAACAGGAACACTGAAGCTTTCTTT. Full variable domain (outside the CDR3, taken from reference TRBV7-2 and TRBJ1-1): GAGVSQSPSNKVTEKGKDVELRCDPISGHTALYWYRQSLGQGLEFLIYFQGNSAPDKSGLPSDRFSAERTGGSVSTLTIQRTQQEDSAVYLCASSLNRNTEAFFGQGTRLTVV.

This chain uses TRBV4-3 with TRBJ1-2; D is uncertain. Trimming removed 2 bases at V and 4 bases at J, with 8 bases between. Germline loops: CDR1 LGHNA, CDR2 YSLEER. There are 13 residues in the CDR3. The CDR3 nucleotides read TGCGCCAGCAGCCAATCCTCGTTCTATGGCTACACCTTC. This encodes CASSQSSFYGYTF.

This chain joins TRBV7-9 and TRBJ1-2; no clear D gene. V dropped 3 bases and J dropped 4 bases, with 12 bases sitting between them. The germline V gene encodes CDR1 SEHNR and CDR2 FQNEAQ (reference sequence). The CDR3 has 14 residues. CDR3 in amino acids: CASSLERDTYGYTF. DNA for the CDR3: TGTGCCAGCAGCTTGGAGCGTGATACCTATGGCTACACCTTC.

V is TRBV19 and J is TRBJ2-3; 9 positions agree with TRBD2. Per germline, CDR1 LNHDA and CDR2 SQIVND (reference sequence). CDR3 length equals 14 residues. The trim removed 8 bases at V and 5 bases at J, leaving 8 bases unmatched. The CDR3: CASVSGSSGDTQYF. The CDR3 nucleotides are TGTGCCAGTGTTAGCGGGAGTTCAGGAGATACGCAGTATTTT.

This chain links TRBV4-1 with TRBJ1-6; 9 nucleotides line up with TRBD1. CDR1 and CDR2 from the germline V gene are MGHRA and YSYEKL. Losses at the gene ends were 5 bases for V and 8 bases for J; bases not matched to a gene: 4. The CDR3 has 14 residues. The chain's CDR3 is CASSLRQGDSPLHF. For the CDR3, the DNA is TGCGCCAGCAGCTTGCGACAGGGGGATTCACCCCTCCACTTT.

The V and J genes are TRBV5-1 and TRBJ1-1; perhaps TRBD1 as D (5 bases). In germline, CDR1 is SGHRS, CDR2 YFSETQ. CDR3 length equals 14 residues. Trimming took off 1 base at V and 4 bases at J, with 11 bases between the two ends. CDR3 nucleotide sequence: TGCGCCAGCAGCTTGACCCCCGGGGGCACTGAAGCTTTCTTT. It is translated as CASSLTPGGTEAFF. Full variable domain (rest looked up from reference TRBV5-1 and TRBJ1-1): KAGVTQTPRYLIKTRGQQVTLSCSPISGHRSVSWYQQTPGQGLQFLFEYFSETQRNKGNFPGRFSGRQFSNSRSEMNVSTLELGDSALYLCASSLTPGGTEAFFGQGTRLTVV.

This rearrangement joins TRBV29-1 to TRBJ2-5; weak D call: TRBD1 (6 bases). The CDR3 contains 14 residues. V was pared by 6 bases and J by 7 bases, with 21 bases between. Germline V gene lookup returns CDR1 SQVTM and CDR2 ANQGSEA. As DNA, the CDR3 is TGCAGCGTAGAATCCGGGACAACCAAGAGGACCCAGTACTTC. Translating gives CSVESGTTKRTQYF. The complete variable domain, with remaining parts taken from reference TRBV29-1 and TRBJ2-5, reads SAVISQKPSRDICQRGTSLTIQCQVDSQVTMMFWYRQQPGQSLTLIATANQGSEATYESGFVIDKFPISRPNLTFSTLTVSNMSPEDSSIYLCSVESGTTKRTQYFGPGTRLLVL.

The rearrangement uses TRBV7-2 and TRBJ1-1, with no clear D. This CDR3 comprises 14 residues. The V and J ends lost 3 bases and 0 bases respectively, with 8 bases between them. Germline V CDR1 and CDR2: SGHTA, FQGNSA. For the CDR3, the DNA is TGTGCCAGCAGCTTTAGGAATTTGAACACTGAAGCTTTCTTT. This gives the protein CASSFRNLNTEAFF.

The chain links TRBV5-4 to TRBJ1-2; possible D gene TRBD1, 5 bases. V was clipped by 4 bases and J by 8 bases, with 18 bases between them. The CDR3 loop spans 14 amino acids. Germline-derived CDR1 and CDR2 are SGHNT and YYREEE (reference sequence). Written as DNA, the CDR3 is TGTGCCAGCAGCCCACGAGAGGGGCTAAGGGGCTACACCTTC. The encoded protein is CASSPREGLRGYTF.

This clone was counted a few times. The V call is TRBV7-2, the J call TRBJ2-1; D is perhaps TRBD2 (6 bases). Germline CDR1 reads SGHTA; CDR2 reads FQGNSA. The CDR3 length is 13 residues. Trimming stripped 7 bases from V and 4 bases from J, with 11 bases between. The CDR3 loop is CASKRAGYNEQFF. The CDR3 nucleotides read TGTGCCAGCAAAAGGGCGGGATACAATGAGCAGTTCTTC.

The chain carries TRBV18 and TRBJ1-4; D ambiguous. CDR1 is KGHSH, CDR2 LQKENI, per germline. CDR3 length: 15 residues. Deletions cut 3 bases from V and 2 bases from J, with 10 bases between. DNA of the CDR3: TGTGCCAGCTCACCCGAGGTACAGACTAATGAAAAACTGTTTTTT. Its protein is CASSPEVQTNEKLFF.

This CDR3 is CASSLGDGNEKLFF. The CDR3 DNA follows: TGCGCCAGCAGCTTGGGCGATGGGAATGAAAAACTGTTTTTT. This chain connects TRBV5-1 to TRBJ1-4; D uncertain. The CDR3 totals 14 residues. Trimming took 0 bases from V and 5 from J, leaving 8 bases between them. The germline V gene has CDR1 SGHRS and CDR2 YFSETQ. The full variable domain, with the rest looked up from reference TRBV5-1 and TRBJ1-4, is KAGVTQTPRYLIKTRGQQVTLSCSPISGHRSVSWYQQTPGQGLQFLFEYFSETQRNKGNFPGRFSGRQFSNSRSEMNVSTLELGDSALYLCASSLGDGNEKLFFGSGTQLSVL.

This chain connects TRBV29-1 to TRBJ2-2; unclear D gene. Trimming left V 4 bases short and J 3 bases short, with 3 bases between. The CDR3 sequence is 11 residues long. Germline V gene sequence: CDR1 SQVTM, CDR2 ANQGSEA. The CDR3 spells CSVVHTGELFF. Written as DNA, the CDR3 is TGCAGCGTTGTTCACACCGGGGAGCTGTTTTTT.

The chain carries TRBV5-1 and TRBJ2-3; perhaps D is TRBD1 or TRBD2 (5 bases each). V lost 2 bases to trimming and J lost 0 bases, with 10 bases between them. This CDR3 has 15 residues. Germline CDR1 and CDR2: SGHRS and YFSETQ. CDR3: CASSFRGGSTDTQYF. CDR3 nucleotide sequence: TGCGCCAGCAGCTTTAGGGGCGGGAGCACAGATACGCAGTATTTT.